These 3 T cell receptor beta chains were all obtained from the same sample, sequenced in a study of T cells after yellow fever vaccination. Each CDR3 protein gets one entry after TCRdb re-called the 5' RACE reads with MiXCR. The table includes roughly 400,000 distinct CDR3 sequences, around a sixth detected once. Here the sequenced sample was PBMCs, taken before the yellow fever booster vaccination. The source is a man in his late teens or twenties who received the YFV17D yellow fever vaccine.

This sequence joins TRBV12-3 or TRBV12-4 and TRBJ2-7; 11 bases are a match to TRBD1. This CDR3 spans 15 amino acids. J lost 4 bases, V lost 7 bases, and 9 bases had no gene match. CDR3 nucleotide sequence: TGTGCCAGCACTCGGACCGGGACAGGGGGATACGAGCAGTACTTC. Its translation: CASTRTGTGGYEQYF.

The chain joins TRBV20-1 to TRBJ1-1, with 8 bases fitting TRBD1. The J segment lost 6 bases and the V segment lost 1 base, leaving 1 base of the junction unmatched. CDR1 DFQATT and CDR2 SNEGSKA come from the germline V gene (reference sequence). This CDR3 is 12 amino acids long. Written as DNA, the CDR3 is TGCAGTGCTAGAGGGACAGGGCCTGAAGCTTTCTTT. This encodes CSARGTGPEAFF.

This chain uses TRBV5-1 with TRBJ1-2, with 9 bases fitting TRBD1. The J segment lost 8 bases and the V segment lost 4 bases, leaving 6 bases of the junction unmatched. The CDR3 length is 13 residues. CDR1 is SGHRS, CDR2 YFSETQ, per germline. The CDR3 DNA is TGCGCCAGCAGCCCCTCGGACAGGGGAGGCTACACCTTC. It yields the protein CASSPSDRGGYTF.